Below, 31 T cell receptor beta chains from the same sample are listed, as sequenced in a study of blood T cell repertoires in COVID-19. The table came from immunoSEQ multiplex PCR; TCRdb's copy has only in-frame clones and leaves some out. In the table there are 300,000 to 350,000 clones, 80% to 90% of which are singletons. The sequenced sample was peripheral blood. The source of these receptors is a young man with active or convalescent COVID-19.

This clone was found a few times. Within the sample, other DNA sequences also encode this same CDR3. This sequence joins TRBV6-2 or TRBV6-3 and TRBJ1-2; 7 positions agree with TRBD1. The CDR3 runs to 14 residues. The J segment lost 3 bases and the V segment lost 0 bases, leaving 1 base of the junction unmatched. CDR1 MNHEY and CDR2 SVGEGT come from the germline V gene. The CDR3 nucleotides are TGTGCCAGCAGTTACTCCGGGACAGACTATGGCTACACCTTC. Amino acids: CASSYSGTDYGYTF.

This chain uses TRBV27 with TRBJ2-2; a weak D match, TRBD1 (6 bases). In germline, CDR1 is MNHEY, CDR2 SMNVEV (reference sequence). This CDR3 region has 16 residues. V was shortened by 4 bases and J by 0 bases, with 12 bases between the two germline ends. The CDR3 sequence: CASSSFGTTNTGELFF. CDR3 coding DNA: TGTGCCAGCAGTTCGTTCGGGACAACGAACACCGGGGAGCTGTTTTTT.

The CDR3 coding sequence is TGCAGCGTTGCAGTCTCTGGGGCCAACGTCCTGACTTTC. Its protein product is CSVAVSGANVLTF. The rearrangement links TRBV29-1 to TRBJ2-6; no clear D gene. CDR1 and CDR2 (germline): SQVTM, ANQGSEA. The CDR3 totals 13 residues. Trimming pared 4 bases from V and 0 bases from J, leaving 4 bases between.

This clone was detected once. The sample has other DNA sequences that encode this CDR3 too. This chain uses TRBV7-2 with TRBJ2-1; 10 nucleotides align to TRBD2. Germline CDR1 reads SGHTA; CDR2 reads FQGNSA. V trimming: 3 bases; J trimming: 4 bases; junction bases outside the gene matches: 3. The CDR3 is 15 residues long. The CDR3 region is CASSFLAGAYNEQFF. The CDR3 DNA follows: TGTGCCAGCAGCTTCCTAGCGGGAGCGTACAATGAGCAGTTCTTC.

The chain employs TRBV25-1 and TRBJ1-1; the D is unclear. The CDR3 consists of 12 residues. Germline CDR1 reads MGHDK; CDR2 reads SYGVNS. V dropped 6 bases and J dropped 6 bases, with 11 bases sitting between them. The DNA of the CDR3 is TGTGCCAGCAGAACTTTTGAAGCTGAAGCTTTCTTT. Its protein is CASRTFEAEAFF.

The J gene is TRBJ2-5, the V gene TRBV7-2, with 7 positions matching TRBD2. This CDR3 has 18 amino acids. Germline V gives CDR1 SGHTA, CDR2 FQGNSA. V was clipped by 5 bases and J by 5 bases; unmatched bases: 20. The chain's CDR3 is CASSPLRAAGRQRETQYF. The CDR3 DNA sequence: TGTGCCAGCAGCCCCTTAAGGGCAGCGGGGAGGCAAAGGGAGACCCAGTACTTC.

The gene calls are TRBV28 and TRBJ1-1; 8 bases fit TRBD1. This CDR3 contains 16 residues. The ends lost 6 bases at V and 1 base at J; junction bases unmatched: 10. In germline, CDR1 is MDHEN, CDR2 SYDVKM. The CDR3 nucleotides read TGTGCCAGCAGCCCCACAGACAGGGGACCGAACACTGAAGCTTTCTTT. Its translation: CASSPTDRGPNTEAFF. Filled out from reference TRBV28 and TRBJ1-1, the complete variable domain reads DVKVTQSSRYLVKRTGEKVFLECVQDMDHENMFWYRQDPGLGLRLIYFSYDVKMKEKGDIPEGYSVSREKKERFSLILESASTNQTSMYLCASSPTDRGPNTEAFFGQGTRLTVV.

The rearrangement uses TRBV3-1 (or the pseudogene TRBV3-2) and TRBJ2-3; D is undetermined. CDR1 and CDR2 from the germline V gene are LGHDT and YNNKEL (reference sequence). The CDR3 is made up of 15 amino acids. Trimming took 1 base from V and 6 from J, leaving 14 bases between them. CDR3 coding DNA: TGTGCCAGCAGCCAAGTAGCCTCTCGACGTGATACGCAGTATTTT. Translation gives CASSQVASRRDTQYF.

The genes are TRBV29-1 and TRBJ1-3, with TRBD1 identical over 8 bases. J was trimmed by 0 bases and V by 7 bases; bases with no gene match: 14. This CDR3 contains 17 residues. Germline V lookup: CDR1 SQVTM, CDR2 ANQGSEA. CDR3 residues: CSAHMSGGVFSGNTIYF. CDR3 in DNA: TGCAGCGCTCACATGTCAGGGGGCGTTTTCTCTGGAAACACCATATATTTT.

The rearrangement uses TRBV6-2 or TRBV6-3 and TRBJ2-1; D remains unclear. CDR3 size: 13 residues. V lost 5 bases to trimming and J lost 5 bases, with 10 bases between them. Per the germline V gene, CDR1 is MNHEY and CDR2 is SVGEGT. CDR3 coding DNA: TGTGCCAGCAGTCCCACTTTTCACAATGAGCAGTTCTTC. The encoded protein is CASSPTFHNEQFF.

This clone was found a few times. The chain has TRBV27 and TRBJ1-1, with 7 bases identical to TRBD1. CDR3 length equals 18 residues. J gave up 2 bases and V 3 bases, and 15 bases lay outside the gene matches. Germline V gives CDR1 MNHEY, CDR2 SMNVEV (reference sequence). The CDR3 loop reads CASSFLIGNRGDNTEAFF. CDR3 nucleotide sequence: TGTGCCAGCAGTTTCTTAATCGGGAACAGGGGAGACAACACTGAAGCTTTCTTT.

This clone was seen once. The chain links TRBV4-2 to TRBJ2-3; D not certain. Between the trimmed V and J ends, which lost 3 bases and 4 bases, there was a span of 23 bases. The CDR3 totals 18 residues. Looked up from germline, CDR1 is LGHNA and CDR2 is YNFKEQ. The CDR3 loop is CASSQQLRQGVFSDTQYF. The CDR3 region has the DNA TGTGCCAGCAGCCAGCAACTTCGACAAGGCGTATTTTCAGATACGCAGTATTTT.

This rearrangement joins TRBV19 to TRBJ2-6, with 8 bases matching TRBD1. V lost 3 bases and J lost 4; bases outside the gene matches: 5. Germline V gives CDR1 LNHDA, CDR2 SQIVND (reference sequence). The CDR3 has 16 amino acids. CDR3 amino acids: CASSIGTGTGANVLTF. DNA for the CDR3: TGTGCCAGTAGTATCGGGACAGGCACCGGGGCCAACGTCCTGACTTTC.

This clone was picked up many times. This rearrangement joins TRBV3-1 (or the pseudogene TRBV3-2) to TRBJ1-5; D uncertain. The CDR3 extends over 11 amino acids. CDR1 LGHDT and CDR2 YNNKEL come from the germline V gene (reference sequence). The ends were cut back, 4 bases at V and 11 bases at J, with 9 bases in the middle. CDR3 sequence (DNA): TGTGCCAGCAGCCTCCGAGTTGCCCAGCATTTT. It yields the protein CASSLRVAQHF.

The table lists this clone with a few counts. The V and J genes are TRBV7-3 and TRBJ1-1; the D gene is possibly TRBD1 (5 bases). Germline CDR1 is SGHTA and CDR2 is FQGTGA. Trimming cost V 1 base and J 5 bases, with 8 bases left between them. There are 13 residues in the CDR3. CDR3: CASSLSGGTEAFF. DNA of the CDR3: TGTGCCAGCAGCTTAAGCGGGGGGACTGAAGCTTTCTTT.

The chain couples TRBV9 to TRBJ2-5; D gene ambiguous. In germline, CDR1 is SGDLS, CDR2 YYNGEE. Deletions cut 3 bases from V and 2 bases from J, with 14 bases between. There are 15 residues in the CDR3. The CDR3 spells CASSDPWAGQETQYF. The CDR3 nucleotides are TGTGCCAGCAGCGACCCTTGGGCTGGACAAGAGACCCAGTACTTC.

The V call is TRBV13, the J call TRBJ2-1, with a weak D call TRBD2 (6 bases). The CDR3 runs to 13 residues. From germline, CDR1 is PRHDT and CDR2 FYEKMQ (reference sequence). Between the trimmed V and J ends, which lost 0 bases and 7 bases, there was a span of 7 bases. CDR3: CASSLGRGNEQFF. The DNA of the CDR3 is TGTGCCAGCAGCTTAGGCCGGGGGAATGAGCAGTTCTTC. Supplemented by reference TRBV13 and TRBJ2-1, the full variable domain reads AAGVIQSPRHLIKEKRETATLKCYPIPRHDTVYWYQQGPGQDPQFLISFYEKMQSDKGSIPDRFSAQQFSDYHSELNMSSLELGDSALYFCASSLGRGNEQFFGPGTRLTVL.

The rearrangement links TRBV10-3 to TRBJ1-2, with 9 bases that match TRBD1. This CDR3 spans 13 amino acids. The germline CDR1 and CDR2 sequences are ENHRY and SYGVKD. Trimming took 2 bases from V and 6 from J; bases not matched to a gene: 1. CDR3 amino acids: CAISEGTGHGYTF. CDR3 nucleotides: TGTGCCATCAGTGAGGGGACAGGGCATGGCTACACCTTC.

This rearrangement joins TRBV11-1 to TRBJ2-2, with TRBD1 matching 8 bases. CDR3 size: 15 residues. The V gene end was trimmed by 3 bases and the J gene end by 7 bases; junction bases not matched to a gene: 7. Germline CDR1 SGHAT, CDR2 FQDESV (reference sequence). The CDR3 coding sequence is TGTGCCAGCAGCTTCGGCAGGGGGCAGGACGGGGAGCTGTTTTTT. It yields the protein CASSFGRGQDGELFF.

V usage is TRBV4-3 and J usage is TRBJ2-2; 10 bases match TRBD2. Germline V gene sequence: CDR1 LGHNA, CDR2 YSLEER. V shed 0 bases, J shed 7 bases, and the junction held 8 bases outside the gene matches. This CDR3 comprises 17 residues. The CDR3 region has the DNA TGCGCCAGCAGCCAAGATCAGGCTAGCGGGAGTGTCGGGGAGCTGTTTTTT. It specifies CASSQDQASGSVGELFF.

This chain connects TRBV29-1 to TRBJ1-1; no definite D call. V lost 6 bases, J lost 1 base, and 12 bases lay in between. The CDR3 is 13 residues long. The germline V gene encodes CDR1 SQVTM and CDR2 ANQGSEA. CDR3 coding DNA: TGCAGCGTCCGGGTCGGTGGGAACACTGAAGCTTTCTTT. Translation: CSVRVGGNTEAFF.

At least ten counts were recorded for this clone. The chain joins TRBV19 to TRBJ2-5; 7 positions agree with TRBD1. Trimming cost V 3 bases and J 1 base; bases outside gene matches: 2. This CDR3 contains 14 residues. CDR1 is LNHDA, CDR2 SQIVND, per germline (reference sequence). CDR3 region: CASSIGTAQETQYF. The CDR3 region has the DNA TGTGCCAGTAGTATCGGGACAGCCCAAGAGACCCAGTACTTC.

The chain joins TRBV10-3 to TRBJ2-6; a weak D match, TRBD2 (5 bases). Germline values: CDR1 ENHRY, CDR2 SYGVKD. The CDR3 length is 16 residues. V lost 0 bases and J lost 0, with 6 bases in between. CDR3 residues: CAISESGSSGANVLTF. The CDR3 DNA reads TGTGCCATCAGTGAGTCGGGGAGCTCTGGGGCCAACGTCCTGACTTTC.

The chain recombines TRBV11-2 with TRBJ1-1; D is ambiguous. From germline, CDR1 is SGHAT and CDR2 FQNNGV. The CDR3 has 12 amino acids. V shed 2 bases and J shed 7 bases, with 8 bases lying between them. CDR3 DNA sequence: TGTGCCAGCAGCTTAATCTACGGTGAAGCTTTCTTT. It specifies CASSLIYGEAFF.

The CDR3 here is CASSLHRTASVTGYTF. The CDR3 nucleotides read TGTGCCAGCAGCTTGCACCGGACAGCTTCGGTCACGGGCTACACCTTC. The rearrangement joins TRBV7-2 to TRBJ1-2, with D perhaps TRBD1 (6 bases). Germline assignment: CDR1 SGHTA and CDR2 FQGNSA. The V end was cut by 3 bases, the J end by 8 bases, with 22 bases between. This CDR3 has 16 residues.

V gene TRBV6-6 combines with J gene TRBJ2-7; D might be TRBD2 (5 bases). The CDR3 is made up of 14 amino acids. CDR1 and CDR2 from the germline V gene are MNHNY and SVGAGI (reference sequence). The V end was cut by 5 bases, the J end by 0 bases, with 11 bases between. The CDR3, as DNA: TGTGCCAGCAGTGCGGGTCGGGTCTCCTACGAGCAGTACTTC. Its translation: CASSAGRVSYEQYF.

The rearrangement links TRBV29-1 to TRBJ2-5; D is possibly TRBD1 (7 bases). The CDR3 extends over 12 amino acids. Germline CDR1 reads SQVTM; CDR2 reads ANQGSEA. V lost 4 bases to trimming and J lost 5 bases, with 11 bases between them. CDR3 region: CSVGSGGETQYF. In DNA form, the CDR3 reads TGCAGCGTTGGGTCAGGGGGGGAGACCCAGTACTTC. The full variable domain, in which reference TRBV29-1 and TRBJ2-5 provide the parts outside the CDR3, is SAVISQKPSRDICQRGTSLTIQCQVDSQVTMMFWYRQQPGQSLTLIATANQGSEATYESGFVIDKFPISRPNLTFSTLTVSNMSPEDSSIYLCSVGSGGETQYFGPGTRLLVL.

The genes are TRBV11-2 and TRBJ2-7, with TRBD1 identical over 9 bases. Per germline, CDR1 SGHAT and CDR2 FQNNGV. Trimming at V came to 1 base and at J to 4 bases, leaving 2 bases not matched to a gene. This CDR3 is 14 amino acids long. The CDR3 loop reads CASSLGQGGYEQYF. CDR3 DNA: TGTGCCAGCAGCTTAGGACAGGGGGGGTACGAGCAGTACTTC. Filled out from reference TRBV11-2 and TRBJ2-7, the complete variable domain reads EAGVAQSPRYKIIEKRQSVAFWCNPISGHATLYWYQQILGQGPKLLIQFQNNGVVDDSQLPKDRFSAERLKGVDSTLKIQPAKLEDSAVYLCASSLGQGGYEQYFGPGTRLTVT.

This clone was picked up many times. The chain couples TRBV10-3 to TRBJ2-1, with D uncertain. CDR1 and CDR2 from the germline V gene are ENHRY and SYGVKD. V was trimmed by 3 bases and J by 6 bases, leaving 6 bases between them. The CDR3 spans 12 residues. This CDR3 reads CAISDFGNEQFF. In DNA form, the CDR3 reads TGTGCCATCAGTGATTTCGGCAATGAGCAGTTCTTC.

This chain joins TRBV5-1 and TRBJ2-2; 10 positions agree with TRBD2. Looked up from germline, CDR1 is SGHRS and CDR2 is YFSETQ. J lost 2 bases, V lost 3 bases, and 7 bases had no gene match. The CDR3 totals 17 residues. In DNA, the CDR3 is TGCGCCAGCAGCTCTCTAGGACTAGCGGCCAACACCGGGGAGCTGTTTTTT. It codes for CASSSLGLAANTGELFF.

The V and J genes are TRBV19 and TRBJ1-1, with 8 bases identical to TRBD1. Germline V gene sequence: CDR1 LNHDA, CDR2 SQIVND (reference sequence). With V trimmed by 7 bases and J by 5 bases, 9 bases remained unmatched. This CDR3 is 14 amino acids long. Here the CDR3 DNA reads TGTGCCAGTAACCGGCAGGGGGCTCGGACTGAAGCTTTCTTT. Translation gives CASNRQGARTEAFF.